This TCR beta chain was obtained from a study of monozygotic twins with inflammatory bowel disease. Notes on this clonotype: The antigen remains unidentified.

Blood was drawn once per donor, and each sample measured 2 to 2.5 ml. TCRdb derives one entry per CDR3 protein from the 5' RACE reads, leaving out DNA. Found here are fewer than 550,000 distinct CDR3 sequences; the top ten clones hold around 2.4%. Notes on the study in general: T cell subtypes that differed could not be told apart. Compared with healthy co-twins, IBD patients showed reduced TCRbeta repertoire diversity by inverse Simpson. Patients got different immunosuppressive treatments, which may have made their repertoires more variable.

This CDR3 has 13 amino acids. In germline, CDR1 is SQVTM, CDR2 ANQGSEA. The J gene is TRBJ1-5, the V gene TRBV29-1; TCRdb's D gene call, TRBD1, goes unchecked for lack of DNA. This TCR was recovered from a human donor with ulcerative colitis or Crohn's disease, or a healthy co-twin of an affected twin (not recorded which). The sample was blood. The CDR3 protein is CSVVTGAGQPQHF.